These T cell receptor beta chains were read from a single sample in a study of graft-versus-host responses after intestinal transplantation. Profiling relied on immunoSEQ multiplex PCR, and the TCRdb table lists in-frame clones only, not all of them. The sample lists approximately 90,000 clones; about 85% were seen once. The antigens for these receptors are not known. The specimen comprised unstimulated CD4+ T cells sorted from spleen or lymph node cells, sampled before transplant. The origin of the receptors is a human donor who was the organ donor for an intestinal transplant. CDR3s include the opening cysteine and the closing phenylalanine or tryptophan. Size is omitted from some rows. Given values are once, few, many or a class for expanded clones.

j_call,v_call,clone_size,cdr3_aa
TRBJ2-4,TRBV4-1,.,CASSVRVLAKNIQYF
TRBJ2-3,TRBV7-2,.,CASSPTWTSYFTDTQYF
TRBJ1-1,TRBV6-4,once,CASSDECRVRDTEAFF
TRBJ2-7,TRBV6-1,.,CASRRGGSSSYEQYF
TRBJ2-3,TRBV20-1,.,CSELATDTQYF
TRBJ1-2,TRBV18,few,CASSPGTGLYGYTF
TRBJ2-3,TRBV5-4,.,CASSLPRGGVSDTQYF
TRBJ2-1,TRBV4-2,.,CASSQGLAGGPSWGYNEQFF
TRBJ2-1,TRBV7-9,.,CASSPKGAGGPTNEQFF
TRBJ2-3,TRBV29-1,.,CSVMRGTDTQYF